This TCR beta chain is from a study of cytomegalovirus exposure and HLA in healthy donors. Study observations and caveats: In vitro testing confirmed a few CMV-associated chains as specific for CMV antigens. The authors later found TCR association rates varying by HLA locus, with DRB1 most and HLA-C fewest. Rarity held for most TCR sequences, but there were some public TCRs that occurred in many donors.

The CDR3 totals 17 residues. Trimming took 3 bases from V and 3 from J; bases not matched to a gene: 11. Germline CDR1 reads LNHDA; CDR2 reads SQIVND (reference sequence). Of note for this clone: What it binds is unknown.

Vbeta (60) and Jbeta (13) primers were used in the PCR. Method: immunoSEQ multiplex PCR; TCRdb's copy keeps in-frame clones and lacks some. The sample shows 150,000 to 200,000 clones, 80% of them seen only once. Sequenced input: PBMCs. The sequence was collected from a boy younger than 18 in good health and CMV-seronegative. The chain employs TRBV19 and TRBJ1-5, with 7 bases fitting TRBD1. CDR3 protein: CASSIYRGQLLNQPQHF. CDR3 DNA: TGTGCCAGTAGTATTTATAGGGGACAGCTGCTCAATCAGCCCCAGCATTTT.